These T cell receptor beta chains were read from a single sample in a study of blood T cell repertoires in COVID-19. The data were produced by immunoSEQ multiplex PCR, yet TCRdb's version contains in-frame clones alone and is incomplete. The table has 340,000 or so clones, around 83% seen once. Material for sequencing was peripheral blood. These receptors all stem from a young man with active or convalescent COVID-19. CDR3s include the opening cysteine and the closing phenylalanine or tryptophan. Each record gives: J gene, clone size, V gene, D gene, CDR3 DNA, CDR3 protein. D genes are given only for firm matches. Not every row has a clone size; where given, it reads once, few, many or a size class.

J gene: TRBJ1-1
clone size: NA
V gene: TRBV5-6
D gene: TRBD1
CDR3 DNA: TGTGCCAGCAGCTACAGACAGGGCCTAACGGCTGAAGCTTTCTTT
CDR3 protein: CASSYRQGLTAEAFF

J gene: TRBJ1-1
clone size: NA
V gene: TRBV4-1
D gene: NA
CDR3 DNA: TGCGCCAGCAGCTTGAGGGGGGGAGTAAACACTGAAGCTTTCTTT
CDR3 protein: CASSLRGGVNTEAFF

J gene: TRBJ2-1
clone size: NA
V gene: TRBV4-1
D gene: TRBD2
CDR3 DNA: TGCGCCAGCAGCTCACATCGACTAGCTACAGAGAGTGGTAATGAGCAGTTCTTC
CDR3 protein: CASSSHRLATESGNEQFF

J gene: TRBJ1-1
clone size: NA
V gene: TRBV11-2
D gene: NA
CDR3 DNA: TGTGCCAGCAGCTTAGGGCCAGGGAGGAGTACTGAAGCTTTCTTT
CDR3 protein: CASSLGPGRSTEAFF

J gene: TRBJ2-3
clone size: NA
V gene: TRBV15
D gene: NA
CDR3 DNA: TGTGCCACCAGCAGAGATCCCCCTGATACGCAGTATTTT
CDR3 protein: CATSRDPPDTQYF

J gene: TRBJ1-2
clone size: NA
V gene: TRBV5-4
D gene: NA
CDR3 DNA: TGTGCCAGCAGCATCTTTGGGGCCTATGGCTACACCTTC
CDR3 protein: CASSIFGAYGYTF

J gene: TRBJ1-3
clone size: few
V gene: TRBV4-2
D gene: NA
CDR3 DNA: TGTGCCAGCAGCCGTCCGGGGAGCTCTGGAAACACCATATATTTT
CDR3 protein: CASSRPGSSGNTIYF

J gene: TRBJ2-7
clone size: many
V gene: TRBV11-3
D gene: NA
CDR3 DNA: TGTGCCAGCAGCCAGGACTACCCAGGGTTAGAGCAGTACTTC
CDR3 protein: CASSQDYPGLEQYF

J gene: TRBJ1-1
clone size: NA
V gene: TRBV2
D gene: TRBD1
CDR3 DNA: TGTGCCAGCAGTTATTCCGGGACAGGGCGATTCATGAACACTGAAGCTTTCTTT
CDR3 protein: CASSYSGTGRFMNTEAFF

J gene: TRBJ1-2
clone size: NA
V gene: TRBV4-1
D gene: TRBD1
CDR3 DNA: TGCGCCAGCAGCCGAACTACAGGGGACTACTATGGCTACACCTTC
CDR3 protein: CASSRTTGDYYGYTF

J gene: TRBJ1-1
clone size: NA
V gene: TRBV10-3
D gene: NA
CDR3 DNA: TGTGCCATCAGTGAGTCGGGCGCTGAAGCTTTCTTT
CDR3 protein: CAISESGAEAFF

J gene: TRBJ1-2
clone size: once
V gene: TRBV5-6
D gene: NA
CDR3 DNA: TGTGCCAGCAGCTTTCCCGGGACAATTTACTACACCTTC
CDR3 protein: CASSFPGTIYYTF

J gene: TRBJ2-7
clone size: NA
V gene: TRBV5-8
D gene: TRBD2
CDR3 DNA: TGTGCCAGCAGCTTGGCTAGCGGGGGACCCTACGAGCAGTACTTC
CDR3 protein: CASSLASGGPYEQYF

J gene: TRBJ1-1
clone size: once
V gene: TRBV4-1
D gene: NA
CDR3 DNA: TGCGCCAGCAGCCAGGGGACTAAGTCGCGCCTAACTTTCTTT
CDR3 protein: CASSQGTKSRLTFF

J gene: TRBJ2-2
clone size: NA
V gene: TRBV25-1
D gene: NA
CDR3 DNA: TGTGCCAGCAGTGAGGGTCGGGCCGGGGAGCTGTTTTTT
CDR3 protein: CASSEGRAGELFF

J gene: TRBJ1-5
clone size: NA
V gene: TRBV9
D gene: NA
CDR3 DNA: TGTGCCAGCAGCGTAGAGGGGGGGCCTAATCAGCCCCAGCATTTT
CDR3 protein: CASSVEGGPNQPQHF

J gene: TRBJ2-3
clone size: NA
V gene: TRBV11-3
D gene: TRBD2
CDR3 DNA: TGTGCCAGCAGCTTAGGGGCTAGCGGGGGAACAGATACGCAGTATTTT
CDR3 protein: CASSLGASGGTDTQYF

J gene: TRBJ2-3
clone size: NA
V gene: TRBV19
D gene: NA
CDR3 DNA: TGTGCCAGTAGTATAGGTGGGGCCTCCCGACGCACAGATACGCAGTATTTT
CDR3 protein: CASSIGGASRRTDTQYF

J gene: TRBJ2-7
clone size: NA
V gene: TRBV7-9
D gene: TRBD2
CDR3 DNA: TGTGCCAGCAGCTCTCTAAGCGGGAGGGCCGTGTACGAGCAGTACTTC
CDR3 protein: CASSSLSGRAVYEQYF

J gene: TRBJ1-5
clone size: NA
V gene: TRBV30
D gene: NA
CDR3 DNA: TGTGCCTGGAGTGTCCCCCGGGATTATCAGCCCCAGCATTTT
CDR3 protein: CAWSVPRDYQPQHF

J gene: TRBJ2-2
clone size: NA
V gene: TRBV9
D gene: TRBD1
CDR3 DNA: TGTGCCAGCAGCGCCATGACAGGGGAAAGTATGGAGCTGTTTTTT
CDR3 protein: CASSAMTGESMELFF

J gene: TRBJ2-1
clone size: NA
V gene: TRBV2
D gene: TRBD1
CDR3 DNA: TGTGCCAGCAGCCCTTTCAATCAGCCGGGACAGGGACAAAACCGTCTCCTCAATGAGCAGTTCTTC
CDR3 protein: CASSPFNQPGQGQNRLLNEQFF

J gene: TRBJ1-2
clone size: NA
V gene: TRBV3-1/TRBV3-2
D gene: NA
CDR3 DNA: TGTGCCAGCAGCCAATTTGGACAGTCGGGTGGCTACACCTTC
CDR3 protein: CASSQFGQSGGYTF

J gene: TRBJ2-7
clone size: NA
V gene: TRBV5-6
D gene: NA
CDR3 DNA: TGTGCCAGCAGTCAGGCAGGGTCCTACGAGCAGTACTTC
CDR3 protein: CASSQAGSYEQYF

J gene: TRBJ1-2
clone size: NA
V gene: TRBV7-2
D gene: NA
CDR3 DNA: TGTGCCAGCAGCCGGGCGGGCTATGGCTACACCTTC
CDR3 protein: CASSRAGYGYTF

J gene: TRBJ1-3
clone size: NA
V gene: TRBV4-1
D gene: NA
CDR3 DNA: TGCGCCAGCAGCCAAGACGTACAGGCAAGCTCTGGAAACACCATATATTTT
CDR3 protein: CASSQDVQASSGNTIYF

J gene: TRBJ2-2
clone size: NA
V gene: TRBV30
D gene: NA
CDR3 DNA: TGTGCCTGGAGTGTACCTGCTAAGGGGGAGCTGTTTTTT
CDR3 protein: CAWSVPAKGELFF

J gene: TRBJ1-5
clone size: NA
V gene: TRBV29-1
D gene: NA
CDR3 DNA: TGCAGCTACCGGGAGGGAGATCAGCCCCAGCATTTT
CDR3 protein: CSYREGDQPQHF

J gene: TRBJ2-3
clone size: NA
V gene: TRBV10-3
D gene: NA
CDR3 DNA: TGTGCCATCACCGGGACTTCCACAGATACGCAGTATTTT
CDR3 protein: CAITGTSTDTQYF

J gene: TRBJ2-7
clone size: NA
V gene: TRBV5-1
D gene: TRBD2
CDR3 DNA: TGCGCCAGCAGCTTGGCCCTAGCGGGAGGCTCCTACGAGCAGTACTTC
CDR3 protein: CASSLALAGGSYEQYF

J gene: TRBJ2-2
clone size: few
V gene: TRBV3-1/TRBV3-2
D gene: NA
CDR3 DNA: TGTGCCAGCAGCCCTGACATCACCGGGGAGCTGTTTTTT
CDR3 protein: CASSPDITGELFF

J gene: TRBJ2-1
clone size: NA
V gene: TRBV11-2
D gene: NA
CDR3 DNA: TGTGCCAGCAGCTTAAACCGAGTAGGGGGCAATGAGCAGTTCTTC
CDR3 protein: CASSLNRVGGNEQFF

J gene: TRBJ2-3
clone size: once
V gene: TRBV7-8
D gene: NA
CDR3 DNA: TGTGCCAGCAGCCCTGACTCCTATACGCAGTATTTT
CDR3 protein: CASSPDSYTQYF

J gene: TRBJ2-1
clone size: once
V gene: TRBV5-6
D gene: NA
CDR3 DNA: TGTGCCAGCAGCTTAGCGTATGTCGATGAGCAGTTCTTC
CDR3 protein: CASSLAYVDEQFF

J gene: TRBJ2-7
clone size: NA
V gene: TRBV13
D gene: NA
CDR3 DNA: TGTGCCAGCAGCCGGCTGCGACAGGCCTCCGCCGAGCAGTACTTC
CDR3 protein: CASSRLRQASAEQYF

J gene: TRBJ1-5
clone size: NA
V gene: TRBV4-1
D gene: NA
CDR3 DNA: TGCGCCAGCAGCCAGACAGGTAGCAATCAGCCCCAGCATTTT
CDR3 protein: CASSQTGSNQPQHF

J gene: TRBJ2-7
clone size: NA
V gene: TRBV28
D gene: TRBD2
CDR3 DNA: TGTGCCAGCAGTCTGGCGGGAGCCAGCGAGCAGTACTTC
CDR3 protein: CASSLAGASEQYF

J gene: TRBJ1-6
clone size: NA
V gene: TRBV19
D gene: NA
CDR3 DNA: TGTGCCAGTAAAGTAGGGAGCTCCTATAATTCACCCCTCCACTTT
CDR3 protein: CASKVGSSYNSPLHF

J gene: TRBJ1-2
clone size: once
V gene: TRBV28
D gene: NA
CDR3 DNA: TGTGCCAGCAGTTTTAGAGGGTTTTGGGGCTACACCTTC
CDR3 protein: CASSFRGFWGYTF

J gene: TRBJ2-2
clone size: NA
V gene: TRBV19
D gene: NA
CDR3 DNA: TGTGCCAGTAGTATATCCCAGGGTGGCGGGGAGCTGTTTTTT
CDR3 protein: CASSISQGGGELFF

J gene: TRBJ2-3
clone size: NA
V gene: TRBV19
D gene: NA
CDR3 DNA: TGTGCCAGTAGTATAGCCTACAGGGATACGCAGTATTTT
CDR3 protein: CASSIAYRDTQYF

J gene: TRBJ2-1
clone size: NA
V gene: TRBV24-1
D gene: NA
CDR3 DNA: TGTGCCACCAGTGCCGTAGGACAGCTGCGAGGTCTGCAGTTCTTC
CDR3 protein: CATSAVGQLRGLQFF

J gene: TRBJ2-1
clone size: NA
V gene: TRBV6-2/TRBV6-3
D gene: NA
CDR3 DNA: TGTGCCAGCAGTCAACCTCTCGAGAGTCACAATGAGCAGTTCTTC
CDR3 protein: CASSQPLESHNEQFF

J gene: TRBJ2-1
clone size: NA
V gene: TRBV2
D gene: NA
CDR3 DNA: TGTGCCACCCACACAGGTAGCTCCTACAATGAGCAGTTCTTC
CDR3 protein: CATHTGSSYNEQFF

J gene: TRBJ1-4
clone size: NA
V gene: TRBV9
D gene: NA
CDR3 DNA: TGTGCCAGCAGCCCGAGGGAACAAACTAATGAAAAACTGTTTTTT
CDR3 protein: CASSPREQTNEKLFF

J gene: TRBJ1-5
clone size: once
V gene: TRBV19
D gene: NA
CDR3 DNA: TGTGCCAGTAGGAGGGCGGGGTTAAGTAATCAGCCCCAGCATTTT
CDR3 protein: CASRRAGLSNQPQHF

J gene: TRBJ2-1
clone size: few
V gene: TRBV7-3
D gene: TRBD2
CDR3 DNA: TGTGCCAGCAGCCTAGGACTAGCTCTTTCAGGCTACAATGAGCAGTTCTTC
CDR3 protein: CASSLGLALSGYNEQFF

J gene: TRBJ1-1
clone size: NA
V gene: TRBV9
D gene: TRBD1
CDR3 DNA: TGTGCCAGCAGCCCCCGGACAGGACGGAACACTGAAGCTTTCTTT
CDR3 protein: CASSPRTGRNTEAFF

J gene: TRBJ2-2
clone size: few
V gene: TRBV4-1
D gene: TRBD2
CDR3 DNA: TGCGCCAGCAGGGACCCGGGACTAGCCTCCCACACCGGGGAGCTGTTTTTT
CDR3 protein: CASRDPGLASHTGELFF

J gene: TRBJ1-3
clone size: NA
V gene: TRBV28
D gene: NA
CDR3 DNA: TGTGCCAGCAGTCCAGGACTCACCTCTGGAAACACCATATATTTT
CDR3 protein: CASSPGLTSGNTIYF